This T cell receptor (beta chain) was retrieved from a study of T cells in Graves' hyperthyroidism and ophthalmopathy (dated by TCRdb to the late 2010s). In the study overall: Peripheral blood samples were taken at initial diagnosis, before any treatment was given. To identify TCR V-J signatures that set the groups apart, the researchers used a discovery cohort of 100 patients, made up of roughly 45 with Graves' ophthalmopathy and around 58 with stable Graves' hyperthyroidism. The study also compared thyroid tissue and blood T-cell repertoires from several Graves' hyperthyroidism patients. Prospective prediction of ophthalmopathy was tested in an independent validation cohort of fewer than 20 hyperthyroidism patients and 17 patients who later progressed to ophthalmopathy. After sampling, hyperthyroidism patients received methimazole starting at 30 mg daily, and ophthalmopathy patients received high-dose intravenous methylprednisolone. The paper reports TCR Vbeta CDR3 sequencing of 135 peripheral blood samples: 40 to 45 ophthalmopathy, over 70 hyperthyroidism and 17 progressor patients. The roughly 91 discovery patients were randomly divided into training and test sets at a 7:3 ratio.

TCR beta CDR3 regions were amplified from RNA transcripts. The first round of RT-PCR for the TCR CDR3 was performed with the HTBI primer set and the Qiagen OneStep RT-PCR kit. Libraries were constructed in a second round of multiplex PCR, after which size selection and purification were performed. Sequencing of the libraries was done on an Illumina HiSeq2000 using paired-end 100 bp reads. The published analysis was carried out like this. SOAPnuke was used to process the raw data, removing reads that contained adapters or uncalled bases, had a mean Phred below 15, or lacked an exact match to the constant primer or identifier. COPE v1.2.5 was used to merge high-quality paired reads, and clonotypes were defined as unique nucleotide sequences. MiTCR v1.1 was used to align the clonotypes against IMGT TRBV, TRBD and TRBJ reference segments. Analysis was restricted to V-J combinations with a frequency above 0.0001, which covered 99.2% of repertoires. The TCS score was defined as F50 (clonal expansion) divided by E x V (chaos), with BLOSUM62-based TCRdist calculated between CDR3 peptides within each V-J. Welch's t-statistics and random forest reduced 500 to 650 V-J features to around 14, which were used in a naive Bayes classifier (R e1071). TCRdb handled the public reads itself, with Q25 trimming in fastp and clone calling in MiXCR, and kept productive beta chains. Here each entry gathers all rows of one CDR3 protein and keeps the most common genes and DNA. The V and J calls follow TCRdb's processing rather than the paper's. The sample has a few hundred thousand distinct CDR3 sequences on record, roughly an eighth of them singletons. The ten biggest clones cover 34% of the sample.

This clonotype came up a few times. Its antigen specificity is not known. No much larger clone exists at a distance of one base, and base qualities are not known. Moderately to severely active disease, a Clinical Activity Score of at least 3, a NOSPECS grade of at least 4, and a duration under 3 months were present in ophthalmopathy patients. Patients with uncontrolled infections, other autoimmune diseases, pregnancy or lactation were excluded. Clinical symptoms, serum thyroxine and TRAb, thyroid ultrasound, and orbital computed tomography formed the basis for the diagnoses. PBMCs were separated from 10 ml of fresh peripheral blood using Ficoll-Paque density gradient centrifugation. Total RNA was extracted using Trizol reagent, and RNA quality was assessed on an Agilent 2100 Bioanalyzer. Study-wide conclusions, independent of this receptor: Sample size was not statistically predetermined, and blinding of investigators to group allocation was not performed. A 13 V-J signature model separated ophthalmopathy from stable hyperthyroidism, with around 91% sensitivity and 81.08% specificity in cross-validation and 80%/75% in testing. In validation, the model predicted progression to ophthalmopathy a median of roughly 6.1 months before onset, with roughly 70% sensitivity and 72.22% specificity. Most expanded thyroid clonotypes (frequency above 0.001) were also detected in blood, suggesting blood repertoires may reflect thyroid immune responses.

The source is a woman aged 40 to 49 with Graves' ophthalmopathy. Sequenced: blood.

This receptor carries the CDR3 CASSLDTGPYNEQFF. The DNA sequence follows: TGTGCCAGCAGCTTGGATACAGGCCCCTACAATGAGCAGTTCTTC. The chain is made from TRBV5-5 and TRBJ2-1; matching of 5 bases hints at TRBD1 as the D gene. V is shortened by 0 bases, J by 2 bases, and the region joining them spans 9 bases. The CDR3 numbers 15 residues from cysteine through phenylalanine. Only CDR3 DNA remains: 45 bases, in frame from the first base. CDR1 and CDR2, looked up from the germline V gene (reference sequence), are SGHKS and YYEKEE.